The sequence of this TCR beta chain was determined in a study of T-cell reconstitution after alpha-beta-depleted transplantation in children. Unique molecular identifiers were built into the TCRbeta library. TCRdb re-derived calls from the PCR reads in MiXCR, one entry per CDR3 protein. Found here are approximately 640,000 distinct CDR3 sequences, approximately 17% of them singletons; the top ten hold around 0.96%. The CDR3 totals 15 residues. The V end was cut by 5 bases, the J end by 17 bases, with 25 bases between. The TCR sequence derives from a human donor who donated a stem cell graft to a child with acute myeloid leukemia. The input for sequencing was PBMCs from the stem cell graft donor, taken from the stem cell graft. The V and J genes are TRBV12-3 or TRBV12-4 and TRBJ1-6; possible D gene TRBD1, 5 bases. CDR3 coding DNA: TGTGCCAGCAGTCTCGTTGGGGCAGGCCGCGGGACCTTCCACTTT. Translated, it gives CASSLVGAGRGTFHF.